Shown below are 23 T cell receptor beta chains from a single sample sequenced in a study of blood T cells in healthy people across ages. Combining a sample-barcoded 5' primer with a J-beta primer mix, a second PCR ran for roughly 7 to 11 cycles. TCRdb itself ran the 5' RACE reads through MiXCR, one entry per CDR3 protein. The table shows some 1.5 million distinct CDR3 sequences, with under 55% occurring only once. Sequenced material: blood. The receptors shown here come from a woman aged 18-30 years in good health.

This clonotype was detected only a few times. The CDR3 protein is CSATRTAMDTQYF. CDR3 bases: TGCAGTGCTACAAGGACTGCCATGGATACGCAGTATTTT. This chain links TRBV20-1 with TRBJ2-3, with D perhaps matching TRBD2 (5 bases). Trimming took off 4 bases at V and 6 bases at J, with 14 bases between the two ends. This CDR3 has 13 residues. Germline CDR1 reads DFQATT; CDR2 reads SNEGSKA (reference sequence).

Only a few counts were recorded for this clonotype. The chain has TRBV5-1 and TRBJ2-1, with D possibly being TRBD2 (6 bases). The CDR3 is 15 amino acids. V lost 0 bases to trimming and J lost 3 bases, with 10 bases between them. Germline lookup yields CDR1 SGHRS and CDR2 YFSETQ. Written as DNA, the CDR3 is TGCGCCAGCAGCTTGGCCGTCGGGGGCTACAATGAGCAGTTCTTC. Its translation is CASSLAVGGYNEQFF.

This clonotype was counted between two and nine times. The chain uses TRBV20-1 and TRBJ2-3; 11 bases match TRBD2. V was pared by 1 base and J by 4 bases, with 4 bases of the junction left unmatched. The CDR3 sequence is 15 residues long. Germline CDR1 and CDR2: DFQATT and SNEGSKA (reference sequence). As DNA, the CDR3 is TGCAGTGCTAGAGGTAGCGGGAGGGAAGCAGATACGCAGTATTTT. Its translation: CSARGSGREADTQYF.

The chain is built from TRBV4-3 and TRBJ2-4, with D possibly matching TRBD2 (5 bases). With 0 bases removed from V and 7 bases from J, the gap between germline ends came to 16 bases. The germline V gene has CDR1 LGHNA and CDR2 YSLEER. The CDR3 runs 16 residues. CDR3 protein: CASSQDREAVFNIQYF. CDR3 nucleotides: TGCGCCAGCAGCCAAGATCGAGAAGCGGTATTTAACATTCAGTACTTC.

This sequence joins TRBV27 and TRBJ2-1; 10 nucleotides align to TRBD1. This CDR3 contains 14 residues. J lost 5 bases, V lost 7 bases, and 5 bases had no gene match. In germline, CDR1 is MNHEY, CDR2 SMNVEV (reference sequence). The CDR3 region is CASNFGQGDNEQFF. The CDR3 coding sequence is TGTGCCAGCAACTTTGGACAGGGGGACAATGAGCAGTTCTTC.

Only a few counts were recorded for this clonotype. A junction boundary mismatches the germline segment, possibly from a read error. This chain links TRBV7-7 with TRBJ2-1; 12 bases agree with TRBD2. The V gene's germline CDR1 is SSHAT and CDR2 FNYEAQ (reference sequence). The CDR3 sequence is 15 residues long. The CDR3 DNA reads TGTGCTAGCAGCTTAGCTCTAGCGGGGGGGAATGAGCAGTTCTTC. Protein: CASSLALAGGNEQFF.

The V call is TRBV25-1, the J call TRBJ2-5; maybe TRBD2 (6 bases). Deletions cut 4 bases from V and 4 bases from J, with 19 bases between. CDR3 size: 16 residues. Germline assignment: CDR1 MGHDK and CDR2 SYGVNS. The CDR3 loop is CASSVGGRGSGETQYF. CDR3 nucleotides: TGTGCCAGCAGTGTGGGAGGAAGAGGGAGTGGAGAGACCCAGTACTTC.

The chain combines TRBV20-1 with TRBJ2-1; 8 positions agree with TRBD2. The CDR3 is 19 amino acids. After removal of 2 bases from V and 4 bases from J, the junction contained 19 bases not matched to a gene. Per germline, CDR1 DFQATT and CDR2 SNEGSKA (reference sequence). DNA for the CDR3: TGCAGTGCTAGACGCAGGGAATTAGCGGGGAGGCCTCCATACAATGAGCAGTTCTTC. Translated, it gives CSARRRELAGRPPYNEQFF.

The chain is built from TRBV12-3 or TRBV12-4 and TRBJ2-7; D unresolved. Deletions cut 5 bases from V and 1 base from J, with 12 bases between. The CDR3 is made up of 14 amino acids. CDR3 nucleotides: TGTGCCAGCAGTCGCGTAAGCCCTTCCTACGAGCAGTACTTC. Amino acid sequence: CASSRVSPSYEQYF.

The CDR3 reads CASSTTGGTGANVLTF. CDR3 coding DNA: TGTGCCAGCAGCACAACAGGGGGCACTGGGGCCAACGTCCTGACTTTC. The J gene is TRBJ2-6, the V gene TRBV7-2; the match to TRBD1 covers 9 bases. CDR3 length equals 16 residues. Trimming removed 5 bases from V and 2 bases from J; junction bases left unmatched: 4. In germline, CDR1 is SGHTA, CDR2 FQGNSA.

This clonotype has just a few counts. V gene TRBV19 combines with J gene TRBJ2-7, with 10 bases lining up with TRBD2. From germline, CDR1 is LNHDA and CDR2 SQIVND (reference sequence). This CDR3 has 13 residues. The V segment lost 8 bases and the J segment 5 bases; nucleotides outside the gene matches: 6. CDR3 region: CASGAGGLDEQYF. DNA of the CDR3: TGTGCCAGTGGAGCGGGGGGGCTTGACGAGCAGTACTTC.

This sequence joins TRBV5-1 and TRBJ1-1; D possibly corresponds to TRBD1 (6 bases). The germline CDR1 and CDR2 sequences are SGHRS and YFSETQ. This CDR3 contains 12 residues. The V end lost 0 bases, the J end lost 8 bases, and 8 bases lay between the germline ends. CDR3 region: CASSLAGQEAFF. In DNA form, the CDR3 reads TGCGCCAGCAGCTTGGCCGGACAGGAAGCTTTCTTT. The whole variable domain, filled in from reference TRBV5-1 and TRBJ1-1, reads KAGVTQTPRYLIKTRGQQVTLSCSPISGHRSVSWYQQTPGQGLQFLFEYFSETQRNKGNFPGRFSGRQFSNSRSEMNVSTLELGDSALYLCASSLAGQEAFFGQGTRLTVV.

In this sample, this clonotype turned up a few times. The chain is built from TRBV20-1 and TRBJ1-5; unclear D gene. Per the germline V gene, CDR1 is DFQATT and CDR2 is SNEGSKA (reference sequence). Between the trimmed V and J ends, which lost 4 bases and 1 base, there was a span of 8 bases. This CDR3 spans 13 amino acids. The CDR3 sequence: CSAITASNQPQHF. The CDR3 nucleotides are TGCAGTGCTATTACAGCCAGCAATCAGCCCCAGCATTTT.

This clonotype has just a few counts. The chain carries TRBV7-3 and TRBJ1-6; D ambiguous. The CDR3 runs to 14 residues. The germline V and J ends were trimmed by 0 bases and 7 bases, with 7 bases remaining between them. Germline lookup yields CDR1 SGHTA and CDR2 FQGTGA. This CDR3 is CASSLTLGNSPLHF. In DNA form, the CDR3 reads TGTGCCAGCAGCTTAACGTTGGGGAATTCACCCCTCCACTTT.

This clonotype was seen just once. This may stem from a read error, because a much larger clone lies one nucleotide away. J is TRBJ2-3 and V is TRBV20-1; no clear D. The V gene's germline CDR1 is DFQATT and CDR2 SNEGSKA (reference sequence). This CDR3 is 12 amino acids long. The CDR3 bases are TGCAGCTCCGTGGGAAGCACAGATACGCAGTATTTT. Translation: CSSVGSTDTQYF.

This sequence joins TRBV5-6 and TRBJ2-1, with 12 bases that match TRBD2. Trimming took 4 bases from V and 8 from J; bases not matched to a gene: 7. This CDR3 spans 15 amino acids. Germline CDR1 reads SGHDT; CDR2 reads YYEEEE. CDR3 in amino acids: CASSNGLAGLHEQFF. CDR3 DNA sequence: TGTGCCAGCAGCAATGGACTAGCGGGGTTGCATGAGCAGTTCTTC. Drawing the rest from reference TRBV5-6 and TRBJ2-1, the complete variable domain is DAGVTQSPTHLIKTRGQQVTLRCSPKSGHDTVSWYQQALGQGPQFIFQYYEEEERQRGNFPDRFSGHQFPNYSSELNVNALLLGDSALYLCASSNGLAGLHEQFFGPGTRLTVL.

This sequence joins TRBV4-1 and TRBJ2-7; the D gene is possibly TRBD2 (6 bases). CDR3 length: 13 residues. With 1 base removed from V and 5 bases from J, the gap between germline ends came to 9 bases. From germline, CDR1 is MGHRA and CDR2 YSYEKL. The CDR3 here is CASSQGRRDEQYF. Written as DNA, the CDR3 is TGCGCCAGCAGCCAAGGGAGGAGGGACGAGCAGTACTTC.

The CDR3 protein is CASSRGELAVEQYF. The CDR3 nucleotides read TGTGCCAGCAGCAGAGGAGAACTAGCTGTCGAGCAGTACTTC. The chain uses TRBV3-1 and TRBJ2-4; D is perhaps TRBD2 (6 bases). The DNA end favors TRBJ2-7, so the J call may be wrong. CDR3 length equals 14 residues. Germline V gives CDR1 LGHDT, CDR2 YNNKEL (reference sequence).

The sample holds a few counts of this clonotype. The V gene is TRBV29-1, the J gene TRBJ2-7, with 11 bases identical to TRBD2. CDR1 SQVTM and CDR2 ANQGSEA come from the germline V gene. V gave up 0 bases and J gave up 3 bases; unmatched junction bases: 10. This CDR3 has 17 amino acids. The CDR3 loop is CSVEDLEKTSGVYEQYF. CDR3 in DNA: TGCAGCGTTGAAGATCTGGAGAAGACTAGCGGGGTCTACGAGCAGTACTTC.

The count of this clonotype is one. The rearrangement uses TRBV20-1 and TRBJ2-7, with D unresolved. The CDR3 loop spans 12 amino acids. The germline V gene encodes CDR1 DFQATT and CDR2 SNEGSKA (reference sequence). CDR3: CSAGRTSYEQYF. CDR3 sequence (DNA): TGCAGCGCTGGGCGGACCTCCTACGAGCAGTACTTC.

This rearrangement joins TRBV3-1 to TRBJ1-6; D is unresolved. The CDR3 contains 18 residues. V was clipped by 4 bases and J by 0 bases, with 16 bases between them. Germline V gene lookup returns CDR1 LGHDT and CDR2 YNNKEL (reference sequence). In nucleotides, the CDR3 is TGTGCCAGCAGCCTAGGAGGGAACCATCCCTCCTATAATTCACCCCTCCACTTT. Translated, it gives CASSLGGNHPSYNSPLHF.

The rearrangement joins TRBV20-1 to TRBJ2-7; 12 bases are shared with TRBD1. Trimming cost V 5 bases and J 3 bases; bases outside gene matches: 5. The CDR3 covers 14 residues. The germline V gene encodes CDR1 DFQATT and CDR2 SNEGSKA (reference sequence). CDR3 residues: CSAPGQGADYEQYF. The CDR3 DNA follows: TGCAGTGCTCCGGGACAGGGGGCGGACTACGAGCAGTACTTC.

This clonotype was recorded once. CDR3 protein: CASSVSWAPRAITGELFF. The CDR3 DNA follows: TGTGCCAGCAGCGTAAGTTGGGCCCCCCGGGCGATCACCGGGGAGCTGTTTTTT. V gene TRBV9 combines with J gene TRBJ2-2; D is undetermined. Germline V gene data show CDR1 as SGDLS and CDR2 as YYNGEE. Deletions cut 1 base from V and 4 bases from J, with 20 bases between. The CDR3 spans 18 residues.